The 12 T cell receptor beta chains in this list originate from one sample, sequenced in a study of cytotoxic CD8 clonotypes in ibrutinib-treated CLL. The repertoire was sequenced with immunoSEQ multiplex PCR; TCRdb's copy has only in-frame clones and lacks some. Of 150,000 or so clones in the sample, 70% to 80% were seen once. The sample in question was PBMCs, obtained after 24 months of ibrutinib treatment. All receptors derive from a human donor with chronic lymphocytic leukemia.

CDR3 nucleotide sequence: TGCGCCAGCAGCTTGGAGTACAATGAAAAACTGTTTTTT. It specifies CASSLEYNEKLFF. The gene calls are TRBV5-1 and TRBJ1-4; no clear D. CDR1 and CDR2 (germline): SGHRS, YFSETQ. This CDR3 is 13 amino acids long. Trimming cost V 0 bases and J 5 bases, with 5 bases left between them.

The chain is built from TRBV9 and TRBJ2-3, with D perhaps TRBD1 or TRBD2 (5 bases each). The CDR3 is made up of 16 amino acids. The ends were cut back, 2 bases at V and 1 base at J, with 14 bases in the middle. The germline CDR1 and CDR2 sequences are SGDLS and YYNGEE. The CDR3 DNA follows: TGTGCCAGCAGCGTTGGGGGATGGGGCGGCACAGATACGCAGTATTTT. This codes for CASSVGGWGGTDTQYF. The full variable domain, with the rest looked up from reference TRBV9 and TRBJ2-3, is DSGVTQTPKHLITATGQRVTLRCSPRSGDLSVYWYQQSLDQGLQFLIQYYNGEERAKGNILERFSAQQFPDLHSELNLSSLELGDSALYFCASSVGGWGGTDTQYFGPGTRLTVL.

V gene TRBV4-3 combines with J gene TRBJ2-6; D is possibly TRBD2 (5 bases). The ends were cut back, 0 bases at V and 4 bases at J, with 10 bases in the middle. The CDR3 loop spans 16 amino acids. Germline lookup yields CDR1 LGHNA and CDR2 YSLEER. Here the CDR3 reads CASSQDGGGGANVLTF. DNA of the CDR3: TGCGCCAGCAGCCAAGATGGTGGCGGGGGGGCCAACGTCCTGACTTTC.

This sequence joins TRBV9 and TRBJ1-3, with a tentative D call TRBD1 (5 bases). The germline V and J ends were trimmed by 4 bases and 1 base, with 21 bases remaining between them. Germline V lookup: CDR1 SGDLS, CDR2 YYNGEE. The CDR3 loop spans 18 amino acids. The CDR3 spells CASSPRSVDSTSGNTIYF. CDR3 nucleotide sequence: TGTGCCAGCAGCCCTCGCAGCGTTGACAGCACGTCTGGAAACACCATATATTTT.

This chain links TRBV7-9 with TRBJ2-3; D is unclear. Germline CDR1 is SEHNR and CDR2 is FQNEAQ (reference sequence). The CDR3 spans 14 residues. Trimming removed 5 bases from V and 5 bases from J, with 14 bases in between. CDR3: CASSPPVGGDTQYF. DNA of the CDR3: TGTGCCAGCAGCCCCCCTGTCGGTGGAGATACGCAGTATTTT. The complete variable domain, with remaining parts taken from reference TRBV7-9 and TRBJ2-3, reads DTGVSQNPRHKITKRGQNVTFRCDPISEHNRLYWYRQTLGQGPEFLTYFQNEAQLEKSRLLSDRFSAERPKGSFSTLEIQRTEQGDSAMYLCASSPPVGGDTQYFGPGTRLTVL.

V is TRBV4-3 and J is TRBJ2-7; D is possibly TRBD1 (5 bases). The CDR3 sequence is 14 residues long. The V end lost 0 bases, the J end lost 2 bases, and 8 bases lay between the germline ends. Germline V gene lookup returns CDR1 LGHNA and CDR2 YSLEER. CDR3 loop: CASSQDRVAYEQYF. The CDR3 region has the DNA TGCGCCAGCAGCCAAGACAGGGTGGCCTACGAGCAGTACTTC.

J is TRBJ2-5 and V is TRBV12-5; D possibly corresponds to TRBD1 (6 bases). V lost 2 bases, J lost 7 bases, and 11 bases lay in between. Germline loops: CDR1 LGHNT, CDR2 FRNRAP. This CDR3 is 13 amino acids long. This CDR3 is CASGLRLGGTQYF. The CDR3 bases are TGTGCTAGTGGTTTGCGGCTAGGGGGGACCCAGTACTTC.

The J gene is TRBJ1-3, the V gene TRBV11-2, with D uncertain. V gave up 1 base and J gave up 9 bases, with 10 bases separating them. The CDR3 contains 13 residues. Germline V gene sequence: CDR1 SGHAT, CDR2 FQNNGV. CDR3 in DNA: TGTGCCAGCAGCTTAGGTACCGAAGGCACCATATATTTT. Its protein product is CASSLGTEGTIYF.

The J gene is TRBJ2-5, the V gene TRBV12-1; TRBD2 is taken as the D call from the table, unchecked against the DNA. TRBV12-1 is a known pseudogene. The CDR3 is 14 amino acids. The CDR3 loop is CASSFAGGLETQYF. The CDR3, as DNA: TGTGCCAGCAGCTTTGCGGGGGGGCTGGAGACCCAGTACTTC.

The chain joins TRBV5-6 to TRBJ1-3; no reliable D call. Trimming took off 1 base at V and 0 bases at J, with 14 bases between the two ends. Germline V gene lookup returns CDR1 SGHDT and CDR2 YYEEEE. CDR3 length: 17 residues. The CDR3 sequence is CASSLLADTRSGNTIYF. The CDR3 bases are TGTGCCAGCAGCTTGTTGGCTGACACCCGCTCTGGAAACACCATATATTTT.

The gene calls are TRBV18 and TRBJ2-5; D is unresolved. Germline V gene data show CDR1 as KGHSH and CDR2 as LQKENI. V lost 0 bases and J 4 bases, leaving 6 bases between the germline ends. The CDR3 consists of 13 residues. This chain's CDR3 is CASSPPPRETQYF. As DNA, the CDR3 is TGTGCCAGCTCACCACCCCCCCGAGAGACCCAGTACTTC.

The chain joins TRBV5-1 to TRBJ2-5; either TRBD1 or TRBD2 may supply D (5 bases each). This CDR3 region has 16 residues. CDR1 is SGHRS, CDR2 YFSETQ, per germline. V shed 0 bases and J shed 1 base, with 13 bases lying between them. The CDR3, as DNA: TGCGCCAGCAGCTTGGCCGGGGCCCGGGCCCAAGAGACCCAGTACTTC. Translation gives CASSLAGARAQETQYF.